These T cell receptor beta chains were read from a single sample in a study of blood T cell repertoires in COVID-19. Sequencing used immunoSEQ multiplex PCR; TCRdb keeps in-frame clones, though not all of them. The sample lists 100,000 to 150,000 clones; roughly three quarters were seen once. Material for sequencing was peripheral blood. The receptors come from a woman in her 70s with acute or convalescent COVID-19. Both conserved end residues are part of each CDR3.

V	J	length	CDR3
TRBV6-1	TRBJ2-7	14	CASKGLAGPYEQYF
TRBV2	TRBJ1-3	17	CASSYNPSPNRGNTIYF
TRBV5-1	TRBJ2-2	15	CASSWGQVGTGELFF
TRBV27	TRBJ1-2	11	CASSPGFGYTF
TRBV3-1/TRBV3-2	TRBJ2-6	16	CASTYRGKTGANVLTF
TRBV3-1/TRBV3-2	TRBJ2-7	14	CASSQQGAFSEQYF
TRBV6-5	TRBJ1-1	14	CASRDTHLWAVAFF
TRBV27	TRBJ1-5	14	CASSSRGSNQPQHF
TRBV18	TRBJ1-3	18	CASSPISTGGFSGNTIYF
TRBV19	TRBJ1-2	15	CASSIVGRGNYGYTF
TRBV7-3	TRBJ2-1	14	CASSLSGTSKGQFF
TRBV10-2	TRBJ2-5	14	CATTGSQNQETQYF
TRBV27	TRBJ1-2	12	CASTTGAHGYTF
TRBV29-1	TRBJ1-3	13	CSATMSSGNTIYF
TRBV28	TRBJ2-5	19	CASSSPSPPASGVQETQYF
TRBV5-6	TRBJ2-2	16	CASSLGPGVDTGELFF
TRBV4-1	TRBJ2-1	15	CASSRMTGAYNEQFF
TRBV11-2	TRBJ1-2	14	CASSLTDRNYGYTF
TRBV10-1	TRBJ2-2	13	CASSPTITGELFF
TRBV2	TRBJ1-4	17	CASSDIPGGSTNEKLFF
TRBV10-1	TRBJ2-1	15	CASSEGTSMYNEQFF
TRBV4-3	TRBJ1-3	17	CASSQDTPPSSGNTIYF
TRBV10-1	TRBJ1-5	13	CASSESLSQPQHF
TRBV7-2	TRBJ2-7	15	CASSLDVLTGYEQYF
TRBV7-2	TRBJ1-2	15	CASSPSGVGGYAYTF
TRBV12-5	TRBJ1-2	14	CASGLLPLSYGYTF
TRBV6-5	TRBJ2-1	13	CASSSDNFNEQFF
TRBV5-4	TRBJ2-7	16	CASSSWTGAVSYEQYF
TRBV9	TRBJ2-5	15	CASIRGGSGQETQYF
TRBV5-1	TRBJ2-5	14	CASSLQGAQETQYF
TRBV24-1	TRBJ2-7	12	CATSTGPYEQYF
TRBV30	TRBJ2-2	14	CAWSVGAGHGELFF
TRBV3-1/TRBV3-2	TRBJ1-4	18	CASSQATGGRGTNEKLFF
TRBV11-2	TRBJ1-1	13	CASSFQGWTEAFF
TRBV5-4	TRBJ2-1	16	CASSQRTSGLTNEQFF
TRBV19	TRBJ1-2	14	CASIQTGERLGYTF
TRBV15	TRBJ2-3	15	CATSVLTGGTDTQYF
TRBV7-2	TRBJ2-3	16	CASSFSTGVGLDTQYF
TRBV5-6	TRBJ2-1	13	CASSFASGVGQFF
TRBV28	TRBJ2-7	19	CASSGNWGLAGGSSYEQYF
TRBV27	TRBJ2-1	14	CASTSGRGNNEQFF
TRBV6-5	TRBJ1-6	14	CASSYSWSNSPLHF
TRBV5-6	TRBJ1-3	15	CASSLGQYSGNTIYF
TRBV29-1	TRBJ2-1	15	CSVEDRGRVVNEQFF
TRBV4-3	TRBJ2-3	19	CASSQGPPSTSGATDTQYF
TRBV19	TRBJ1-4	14	CASEGVATNEKLFF
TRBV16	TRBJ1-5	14	CASSQGTGNQPQHF
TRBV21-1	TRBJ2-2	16	CASSARLAGRTGELFF
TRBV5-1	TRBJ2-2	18	CASSFEPSGGLSTGELFF
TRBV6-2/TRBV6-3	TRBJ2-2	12	CASSYVAGELFF
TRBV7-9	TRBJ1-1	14	CASTLYAMNTEAFF
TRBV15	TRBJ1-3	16	CATSRGGVGPGNTIYF
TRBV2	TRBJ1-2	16	CASSVIGRGPNDGYTF
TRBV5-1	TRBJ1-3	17	CASSLGRSRLSGNTIYF
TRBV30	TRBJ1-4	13	CAYSTGINEKLFF
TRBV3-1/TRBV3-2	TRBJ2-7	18	CASSQSRGRRSSSYEQYF
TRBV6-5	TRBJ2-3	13	CASKRQGADTQYF